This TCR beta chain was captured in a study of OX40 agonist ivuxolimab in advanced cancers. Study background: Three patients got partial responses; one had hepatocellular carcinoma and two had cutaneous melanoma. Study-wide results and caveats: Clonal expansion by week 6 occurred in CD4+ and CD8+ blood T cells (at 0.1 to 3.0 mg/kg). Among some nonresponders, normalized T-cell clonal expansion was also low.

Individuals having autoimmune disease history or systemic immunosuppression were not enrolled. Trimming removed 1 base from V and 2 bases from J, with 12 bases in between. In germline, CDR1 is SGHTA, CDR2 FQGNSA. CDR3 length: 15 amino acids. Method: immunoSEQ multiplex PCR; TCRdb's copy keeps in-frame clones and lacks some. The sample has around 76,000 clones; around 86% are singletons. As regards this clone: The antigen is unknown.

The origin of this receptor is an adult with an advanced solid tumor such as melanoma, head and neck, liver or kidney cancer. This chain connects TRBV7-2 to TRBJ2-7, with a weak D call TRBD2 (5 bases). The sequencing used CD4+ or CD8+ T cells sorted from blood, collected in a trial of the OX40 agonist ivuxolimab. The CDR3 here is CASSLDSAGTYEQYF. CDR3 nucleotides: TGTGCCAGCAGCTTAGACTCCGCGGGCACCTACGAGCAGTACTTC.